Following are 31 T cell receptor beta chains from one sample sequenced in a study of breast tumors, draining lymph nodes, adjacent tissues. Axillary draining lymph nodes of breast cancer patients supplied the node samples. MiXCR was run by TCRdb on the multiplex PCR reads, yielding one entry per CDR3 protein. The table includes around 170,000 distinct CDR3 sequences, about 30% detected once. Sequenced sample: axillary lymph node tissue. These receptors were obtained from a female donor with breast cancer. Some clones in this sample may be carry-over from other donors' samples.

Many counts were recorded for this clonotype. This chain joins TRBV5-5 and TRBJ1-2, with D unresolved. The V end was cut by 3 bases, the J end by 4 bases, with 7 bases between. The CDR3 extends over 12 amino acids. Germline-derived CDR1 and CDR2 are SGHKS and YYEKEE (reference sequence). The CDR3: CASSSDRYGYTF. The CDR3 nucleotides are TGTGCCAGCAGCTCGGACCGCTATGGCTACACCTTC.

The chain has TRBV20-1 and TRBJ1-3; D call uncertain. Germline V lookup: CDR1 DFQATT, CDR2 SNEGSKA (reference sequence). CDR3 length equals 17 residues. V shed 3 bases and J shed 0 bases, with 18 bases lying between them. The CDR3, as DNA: TGCAGTGCTAGCGGCCATGGCGACGGTGTCTCTGGAAACACCATATATTTT. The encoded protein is CSASGHGDGVSGNTIYF.

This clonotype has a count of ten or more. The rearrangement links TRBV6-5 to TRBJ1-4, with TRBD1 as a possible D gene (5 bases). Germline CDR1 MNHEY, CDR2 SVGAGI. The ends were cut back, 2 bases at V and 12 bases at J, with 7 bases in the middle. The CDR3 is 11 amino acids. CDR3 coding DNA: TGTGCCAGCAGTTACGGCAGGGAACTGTTTTTT. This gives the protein CASSYGRELFF.

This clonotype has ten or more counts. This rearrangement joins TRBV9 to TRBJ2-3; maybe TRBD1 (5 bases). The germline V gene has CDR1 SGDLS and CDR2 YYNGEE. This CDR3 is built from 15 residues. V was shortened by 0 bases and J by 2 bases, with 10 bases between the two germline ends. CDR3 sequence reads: CASSVGQFNTDTQYF. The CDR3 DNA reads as TGTGCCAGCAGCGTAGGACAGTTCAACACAGATACGCAGTATTTT. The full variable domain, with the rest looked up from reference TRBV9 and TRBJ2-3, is DSGVTQTPKHLITATGQRVTLRCSPRSGDLSVYWYQQSLDQGLQFLIQYYNGEERAKGNILERFSAQQFPDLHSELNLSSLELGDSALYFCASSVGQFNTDTQYFGPGTRLTVL.

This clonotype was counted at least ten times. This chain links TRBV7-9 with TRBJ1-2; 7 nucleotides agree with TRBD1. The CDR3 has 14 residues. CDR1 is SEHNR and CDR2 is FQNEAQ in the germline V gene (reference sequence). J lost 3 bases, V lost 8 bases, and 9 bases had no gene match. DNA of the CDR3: TGTGCCAGCGGGTTAGGGGGCTACGACTATGGCTACACCTTC. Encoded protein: CASGLGGYDYGYTF.

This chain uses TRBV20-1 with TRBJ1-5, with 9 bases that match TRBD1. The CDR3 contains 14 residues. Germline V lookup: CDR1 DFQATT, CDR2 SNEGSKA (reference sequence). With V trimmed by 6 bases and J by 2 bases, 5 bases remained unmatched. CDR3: CSAEQGARNQPQHF. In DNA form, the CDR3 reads TGCAGTGCCGAACAGGGGGCGCGCAATCAGCCCCAGCATTTT.

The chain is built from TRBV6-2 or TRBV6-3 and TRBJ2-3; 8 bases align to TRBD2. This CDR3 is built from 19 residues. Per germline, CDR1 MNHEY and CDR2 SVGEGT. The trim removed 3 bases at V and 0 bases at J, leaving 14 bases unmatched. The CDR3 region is CASSYRAGETLQSTDTQYF. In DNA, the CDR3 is TGTGCCAGCAGTTATAGAGCGGGGGAGACCCTGCAGAGCACAGATACGCAGTATTTT.

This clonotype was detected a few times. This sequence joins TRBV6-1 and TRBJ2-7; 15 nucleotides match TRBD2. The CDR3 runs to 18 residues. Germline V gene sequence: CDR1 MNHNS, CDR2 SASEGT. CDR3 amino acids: CTVGGGRTSGRGGSEQYF. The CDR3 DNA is TGTACTGTAGGGGGGGGACGGACTAGCGGGAGGGGTGGCAGCGAGCAGTACTTC.

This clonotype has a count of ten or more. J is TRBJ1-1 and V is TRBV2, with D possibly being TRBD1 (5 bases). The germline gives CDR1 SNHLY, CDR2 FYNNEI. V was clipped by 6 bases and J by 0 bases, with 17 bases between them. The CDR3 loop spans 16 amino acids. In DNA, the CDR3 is TGTGCCAGCAGACCCGACAGATACTACATGAACACTGAAGCTTTCTTT. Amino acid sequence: CASRPDRYYMNTEAFF.

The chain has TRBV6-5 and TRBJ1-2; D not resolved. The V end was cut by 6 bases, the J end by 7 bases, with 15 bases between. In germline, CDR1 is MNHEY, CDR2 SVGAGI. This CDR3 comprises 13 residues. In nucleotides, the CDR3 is TGTGCCAGCAGCTCCCTCCGGGCCGTTGGCTACACCTTC. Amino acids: CASSSLRAVGYTF.

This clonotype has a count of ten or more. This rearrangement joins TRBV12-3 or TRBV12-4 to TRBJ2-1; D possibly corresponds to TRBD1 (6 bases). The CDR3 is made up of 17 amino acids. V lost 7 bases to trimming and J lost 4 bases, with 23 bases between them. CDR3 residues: CASISPERGFSYNEQFF. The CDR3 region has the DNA TGTGCCAGCATCTCCCCCGAGAGGGGGTTTTCTTACAATGAGCAGTTCTTC.

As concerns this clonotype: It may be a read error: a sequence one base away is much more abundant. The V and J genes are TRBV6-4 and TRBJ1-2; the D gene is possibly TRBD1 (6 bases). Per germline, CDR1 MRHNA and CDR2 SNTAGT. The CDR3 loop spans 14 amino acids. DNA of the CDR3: TGTGCCAGCAGTGACGCAGGGGCAGGGTATGGCTGCACCTTC. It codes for CASSDAGAGYGCTF.

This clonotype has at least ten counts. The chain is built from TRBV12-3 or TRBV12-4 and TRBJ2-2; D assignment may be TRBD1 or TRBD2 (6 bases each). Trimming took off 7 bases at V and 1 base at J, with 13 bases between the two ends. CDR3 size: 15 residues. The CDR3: CASTPGGGNTGELFF. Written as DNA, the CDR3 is TGTGCCAGCACTCCCGGGGGCGGGAACACCGGGGAGCTGTTTTTT.

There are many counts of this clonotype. Here the CDR3 DNA reads TGTGCCAGCAGCCGGACAGGGGCCTACGAGCAGTACTTC. It is translated as CASSRTGAYEQYF. V and J are TRBV6-6 and TRBJ2-7; 9 nucleotides match TRBD1. The CDR3 contains 13 residues. Germline CDR1 and CDR2: MNHNY and SVGAGI (reference sequence). After removal of 6 bases from V and 2 bases from J, the junction contained 2 bases not matched to a gene.

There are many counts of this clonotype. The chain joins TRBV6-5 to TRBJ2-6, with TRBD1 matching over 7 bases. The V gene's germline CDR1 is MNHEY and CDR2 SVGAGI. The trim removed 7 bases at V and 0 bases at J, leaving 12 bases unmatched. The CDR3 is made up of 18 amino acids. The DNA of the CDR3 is TGTGCCAGCATCAAGAACAGGGGCACTCTCTCTGGGGCCAACGTCCTGACTTTC. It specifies CASIKNRGTLSGANVLTF.

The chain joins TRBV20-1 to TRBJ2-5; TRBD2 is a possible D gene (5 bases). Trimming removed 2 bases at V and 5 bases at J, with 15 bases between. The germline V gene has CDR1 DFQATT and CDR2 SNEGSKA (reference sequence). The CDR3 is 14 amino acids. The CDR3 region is CSARLLAGEETQYF. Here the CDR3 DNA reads TGCAGTGCTAGATTGCTTGCCGGGGAGGAGACCCAGTACTTC.

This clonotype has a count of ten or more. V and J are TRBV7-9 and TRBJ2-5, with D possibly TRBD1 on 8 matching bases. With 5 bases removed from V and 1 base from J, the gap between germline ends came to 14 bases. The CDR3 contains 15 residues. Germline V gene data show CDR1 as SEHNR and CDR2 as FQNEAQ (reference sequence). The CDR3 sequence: CASSPNRGGQETQYF. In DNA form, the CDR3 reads TGTGCCAGCAGCCCGAACAGGGGGGGCCAAGAGACCCAGTACTTC.

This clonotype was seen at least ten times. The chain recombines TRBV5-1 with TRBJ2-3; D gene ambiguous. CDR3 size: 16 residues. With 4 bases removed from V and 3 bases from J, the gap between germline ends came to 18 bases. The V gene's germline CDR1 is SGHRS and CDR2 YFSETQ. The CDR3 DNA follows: TGCGCCAGCAGCCCCCGGCCCCAGAGAGAGACAGATACGCAGTATTTT. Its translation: CASSPRPQRETDTQYF.

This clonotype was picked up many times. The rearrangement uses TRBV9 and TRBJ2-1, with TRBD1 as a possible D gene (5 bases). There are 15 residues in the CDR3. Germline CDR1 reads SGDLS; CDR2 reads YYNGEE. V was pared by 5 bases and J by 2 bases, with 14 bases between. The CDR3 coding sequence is TGTGCCAGCAGTGCTCAGGGAAACACCTACAATGAGCAGTTCTTC. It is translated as CASSAQGNTYNEQFF.

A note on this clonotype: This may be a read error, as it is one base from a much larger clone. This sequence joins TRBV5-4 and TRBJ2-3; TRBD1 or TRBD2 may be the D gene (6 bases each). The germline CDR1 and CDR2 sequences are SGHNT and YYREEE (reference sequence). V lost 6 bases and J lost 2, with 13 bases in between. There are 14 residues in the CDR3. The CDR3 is CASNFGGATDTQYF. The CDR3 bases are TGTGCCAGCAACTTCGGGGGCGCCACAGATACGCAGTATTTT.

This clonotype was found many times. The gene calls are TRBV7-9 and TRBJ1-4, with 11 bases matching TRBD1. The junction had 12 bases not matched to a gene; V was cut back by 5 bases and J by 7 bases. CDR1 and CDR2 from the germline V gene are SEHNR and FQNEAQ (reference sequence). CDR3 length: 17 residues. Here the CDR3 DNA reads TGTGCCAGCAGCACCAGGACAGGGGGCTCAGTTATTGAAAAACTGTTTTTT. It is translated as CASSTRTGGSVIEKLFF.

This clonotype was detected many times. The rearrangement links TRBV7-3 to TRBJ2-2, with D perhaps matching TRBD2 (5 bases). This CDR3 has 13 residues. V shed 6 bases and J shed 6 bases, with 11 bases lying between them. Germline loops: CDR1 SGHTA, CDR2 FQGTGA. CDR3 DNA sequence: TGTGCCAGCAGGTTACCCGGGGCCGGGGAGCTGTTTTTT. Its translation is CASRLPGAGELFF.

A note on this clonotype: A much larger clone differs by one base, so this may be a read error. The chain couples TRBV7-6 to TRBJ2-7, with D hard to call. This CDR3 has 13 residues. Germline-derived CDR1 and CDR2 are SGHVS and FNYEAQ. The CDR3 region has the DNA TGTGCCAGCAGCTTAGGCGTGATAAACGAGCGGTACTTC. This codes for CASSLGVINERYF.

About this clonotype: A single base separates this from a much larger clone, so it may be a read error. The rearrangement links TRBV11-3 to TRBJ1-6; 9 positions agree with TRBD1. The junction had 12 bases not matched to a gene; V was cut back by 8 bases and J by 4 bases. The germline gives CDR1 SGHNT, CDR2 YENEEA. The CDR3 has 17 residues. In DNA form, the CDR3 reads TGTGCCAGCGGCCAGCTGACCGGGACAGGGTATAATTCACCCCTCCACTTT. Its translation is CASGQLTGTGYNSPLHF.

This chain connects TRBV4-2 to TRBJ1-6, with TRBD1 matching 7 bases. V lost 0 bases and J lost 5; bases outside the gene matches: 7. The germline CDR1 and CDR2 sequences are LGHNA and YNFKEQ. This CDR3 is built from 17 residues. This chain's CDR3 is CASSQDSRDRNNSPLHF. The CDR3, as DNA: TGTGCCAGCAGCCAAGACTCCAGGGACAGAAATAATTCACCCCTCCACTTT.

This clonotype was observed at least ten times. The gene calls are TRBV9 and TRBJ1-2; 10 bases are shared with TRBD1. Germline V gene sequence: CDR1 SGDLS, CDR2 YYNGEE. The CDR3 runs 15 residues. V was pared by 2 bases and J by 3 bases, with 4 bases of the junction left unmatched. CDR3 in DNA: TGTGCCAGCAGCGTGGGACAGGGGAATCACTATGGCTACACCTTC. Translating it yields CASSVGQGNHYGYTF.

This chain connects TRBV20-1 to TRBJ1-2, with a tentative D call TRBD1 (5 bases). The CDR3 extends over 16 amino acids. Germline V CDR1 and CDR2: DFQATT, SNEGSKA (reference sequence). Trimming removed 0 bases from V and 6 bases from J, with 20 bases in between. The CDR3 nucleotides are TGCAGTGCTAGAGATACCCGTCCCGGGACTCGGAATGGCTACACCTTC. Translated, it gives CSARDTRPGTRNGYTF.

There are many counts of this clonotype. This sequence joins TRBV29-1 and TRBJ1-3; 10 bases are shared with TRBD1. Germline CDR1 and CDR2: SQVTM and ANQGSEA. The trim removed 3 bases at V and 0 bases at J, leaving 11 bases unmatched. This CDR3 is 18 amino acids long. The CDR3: CSVESVGDRGRSGNTIYF. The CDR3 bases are TGCAGCGTTGAGTCGGTCGGGGACAGGGGCCGCTCTGGAAACACCATATATTTT.

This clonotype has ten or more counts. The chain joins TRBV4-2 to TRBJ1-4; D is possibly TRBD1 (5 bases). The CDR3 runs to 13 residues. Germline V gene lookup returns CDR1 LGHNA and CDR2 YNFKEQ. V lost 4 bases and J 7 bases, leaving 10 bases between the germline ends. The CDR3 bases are TGTGCCAGCAGCCGGGCTCAGGGTGAAAAACTGTTTTTT. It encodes CASSRAQGEKLFF.

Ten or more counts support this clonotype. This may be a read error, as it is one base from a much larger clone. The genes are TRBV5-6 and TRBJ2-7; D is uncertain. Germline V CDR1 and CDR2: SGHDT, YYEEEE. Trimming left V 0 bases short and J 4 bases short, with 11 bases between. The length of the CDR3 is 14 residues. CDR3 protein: CASSLGSALYEQYF. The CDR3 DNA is TGTGCCAGCAGCTTGGGGTCAGCGTTGTACGAGCAGTACTTC.

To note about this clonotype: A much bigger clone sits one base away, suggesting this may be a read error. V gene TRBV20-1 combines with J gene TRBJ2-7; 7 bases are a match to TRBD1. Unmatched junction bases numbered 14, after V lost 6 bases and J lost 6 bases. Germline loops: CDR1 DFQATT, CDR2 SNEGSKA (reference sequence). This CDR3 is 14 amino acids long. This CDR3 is CSAPGQAALSEQYF. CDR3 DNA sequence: TGCAGTGCCCCCGGACAGGCCGCCCTCTCCGAGCAGTACTTC.